The 20 T cell receptor beta chains given below trace back to one sample, sequenced in a study of CD8 T cells in ankylosing spondylitis. Study-wide findings and caveats: What appeared characteristic of ankylosing spondylitis blood was a TCR beta motif of several highly homologous variants.

TCRdb re-called the 5' RACE reads through MiXCR, storing one row per CDR3 protein. The data show fewer than 500,000 distinct CDR3 sequences, with about 24% seen just once and 0.75% to 0.9% held by the top ten. No antigen has been assigned to these receptors. What was sequenced was blood, either unsorted or a sorted T cell fraction (not recorded which). The receptors come from a male donor with ankylosing spondylitis.

CDR3 region: CASHREGAWEAFF. The CDR3 DNA is TGCGCCAGTCATCGTGAGGGGGCATGGGAAGCTTTCTTT. This rearrangement joins TRBV5-1 to TRBJ1-1; 7 nucleotides match TRBD1. Trimming took 8 bases from V and 8 from J; bases not matched to a gene: 12. The CDR3 contains 13 residues. Germline values: CDR1 SGHRS, CDR2 YFSETQ.

The genes are TRBV7-2 and TRBJ1-1; no clear D gene. Between the trimmed V and J ends, which lost 2 bases and 3 bases, there was a span of 10 bases. CDR3 length: 14 residues. The V gene's germline CDR1 is SGHTA and CDR2 FQGNSA. The CDR3 nucleotides are TGTGCCAGCAGCTTACTGGGTGTCGACACTGAAGCTTTCTTT. Protein: CASSLLGVDTEAFF. The whole variable domain, remainder taken from reference TRBV7-2 and TRBJ1-1, is GAGVSQSPSNKVTEKGKDVELRCDPISGHTALYWYRQSLGQGLEFLIYFQGNSAPDKSGLPSDRFSAERTGGSVSTLTIQRTQQEDSAVYLCASSLLGVDTEAFFGQGTRLTVV.

This clonotype was observed a few times. The chain has TRBV6-6 and TRBJ1-3; a weak D match, TRBD1 (6 bases). Trimming left V 7 bases short and J 1 base short, with 8 bases between. CDR1 is MNHNY and CDR2 is SVGAGI in the germline V gene (reference sequence). The CDR3 is 13 amino acids. Here the CDR3 reads CASTGHSGNTIYF. The CDR3 nucleotides are TGTGCCAGCACGGGACATTCTGGAAACACCATATATTTT.

The chain couples TRBV5-5 to TRBJ2-2; D is ambiguous. Trimming cost V 0 bases and J 6 bases, with 6 bases left between them. This CDR3 has 13 amino acids. Germline CDR1 reads SGHKS; CDR2 reads YYEKEE (reference sequence). The CDR3, as DNA: TGTGCCAGCAGCTTGGCCAGTTCCGGGGAGCTGTTTTTT. The encoded protein is CASSLASSGELFF.

The chain employs TRBV6-1 and TRBJ1-2, with TRBD1 identical over 8 bases. The germline V gene encodes CDR1 MNHNS and CDR2 SASEGT. The CDR3 runs 14 residues. With 4 bases clipped from V and 2 bases from J, the junction kept 3 bases outside the gene matches. The DNA of the CDR3 is TGTGCCAGCAGTGGACAGGGGACCAACTATGGCTACACCTTC. Translating gives CASSGQGTNYGYTF.

CDR3 nucleotides: TGTGCCAGCAGCCAAGGCTGGGAAGAGACCCAGTACTTC. This sequence encodes CASSQGWEETQYF. The chain carries TRBV3-1 and TRBJ2-5, with D uncertain. The germline V gene encodes CDR1 LGHDT and CDR2 YNNKEL (reference sequence). This CDR3 has 13 amino acids. Deletions cut 1 base from V and 3 bases from J, with 6 bases between.

This clonotype was detected only a few times. The gene calls are TRBV12-3 or TRBV12-4 and TRBJ1-5; no reliable D call. The CDR3 runs to 15 residues. V was trimmed by 6 bases and J by 4 bases, leaving 16 bases between them. CDR3 amino acids: CASSQRIVRNQPQHF. Written as DNA, the CDR3 is TGTGCCAGCAGCCAAAGGATTGTAAGAAATCAGCCCCAGCATTTT.

The gene calls are TRBV6-4 and TRBJ2-1; TRBD2 matches 7 bases. Germline CDR1 reads MRHNA; CDR2 reads SNTAGT. The V segment lost 0 bases and the J segment 9 bases; nucleotides outside the gene matches: 2. The CDR3 is 13 amino acids. DNA for the CDR3: TGTGCCAGCAGTGACTCCCGCGGGGGTGAGCAGTTCTTC. Amino acid sequence: CASSDSRGGEQFF.

The J gene is TRBJ2-5, the V gene TRBV15; possible D gene TRBD2, 6 bases. Germline V gene sequence: CDR1 LNHNV, CDR2 YYDKDF (reference sequence). The CDR3 totals 12 residues. Trimming pared 8 bases from V and 5 bases from J, leaving 12 bases between. This CDR3 is CATGGGGETQYF. Here the CDR3 DNA reads TGTGCCACCGGGGGAGGAGGTGAGACCCAGTACTTC.

This chain connects TRBV5-1 to TRBJ1-1; TRBD1 agrees at 8 bases. This CDR3 spans 16 amino acids. V was pared by 4 bases and J by 4 bases, with 12 bases of the junction left unmatched. Germline V lookup: CDR1 SGHRS, CDR2 YFSETQ. This CDR3 reads CASSRAPTGAGTEAFF. The CDR3 coding sequence is TGCGCCAGCAGCCGCGCCCCGACAGGGGCTGGCACTGAAGCTTTCTTT.

This clonotype has a single count. This chain links TRBV6-2 or TRBV6-3 with TRBJ2-3; D gene unclear. The V end was cut by 7 bases, the J end by 2 bases, with 7 bases between. In germline, CDR1 is MNHEY, CDR2 SVGEGT. The CDR3 runs 12 residues. CDR3 protein: CASKGITDTQYF. CDR3 coding DNA: TGTGCCAGCAAAGGAATCACAGATACGCAGTATTTT.

Only one count was recorded for this clonotype. The J gene is TRBJ2-5, the V gene TRBV6-2 or TRBV6-3; D not certain. Looked up from germline, CDR1 is MNHEY and CDR2 is SVGEGT. V was cut by 0 bases and J by 5 bases, with 10 bases left in between. This CDR3 has 14 residues. The CDR3 loop is CASSYSRSGETQYF. CDR3 DNA: TGTGCCAGCAGTTACTCGAGGTCCGGGGAGACCCAGTACTTC.

This chain connects TRBV21-1 to TRBJ2-3; the DNA was not used to check the table's D call, TRBD2. TRBV21-1 is a pseudogene segment. There are 17 residues in the CDR3. CDR3 in amino acids: CASSKKGCGRASDTQYF. In DNA form, the CDR3 reads TGTGCCAGCAGCAAAAAGGGGTGCGGGAGGGCATCAGATACGCAGTATTTT.

The chain employs TRBV6-1 and TRBJ2-2, with TRBD1 matching over 11 bases. CDR1 is MNHNS and CDR2 is SASEGT in the germline V gene. V was clipped by 5 bases and J by 4 bases; unmatched bases: 6. CDR3 length equals 16 residues. The CDR3 DNA is TGTGCCAGCAGTCTCCGGACAGGGGGCTTCACCGGGGAGCTGTTTTTT. The encoded protein is CASSLRTGGFTGELFF.

This rearrangement joins TRBV6-2 or TRBV6-3 to TRBJ1-4; D is unclear. This CDR3 is built from 10 residues. Germline CDR1 reads MNHEY; CDR2 reads SVGEGT. V was trimmed by 7 bases and J by 8 bases, leaving 5 bases between them. CDR3 DNA: TGTGCCAGCATGAAAGAAAAACTGTTTTTT. As protein: CASMKEKLFF.

The rearrangement uses TRBV7-2 and TRBJ2-1, with 11 bases identical to TRBD2. V lost 4 bases to trimming and J lost 0 bases; unmatched junction nucleotides: 2. CDR1 and CDR2 from the germline V gene are SGHTA and FQGNSA. This CDR3 is 16 amino acids long. CDR3: CASSWGLAVSYNEQFF. The CDR3 region has the DNA TGTGCCAGCAGCTGGGGACTAGCGGTCTCCTACAATGAGCAGTTCTTC.

V and J are TRBV5-1 and TRBJ2-1; D ambiguous. Germline CDR1 SGHRS, CDR2 YFSETQ. The CDR3 loop spans 13 amino acids. V lost 2 bases to trimming and J lost 7 bases, with 10 bases between them. CDR3: CASSLPLWNEQFF. The CDR3 DNA sequence: TGCGCCAGCAGCTTACCCCTTTGGAATGAGCAGTTCTTC.

This clonotype occurred a few times. The genes are TRBV15 and TRBJ2-3, with 9 bases fitting TRBD2. The germline V gene has CDR1 LNHNV and CDR2 YYDKDF (reference sequence). CDR3 length equals 17 residues. Unmatched junction bases numbered 7, after V lost 0 bases and J lost 3 bases. CDR3 loop: CATSRDRSGRRTDTQYF. The CDR3 region has the DNA TGTGCCACCAGCAGAGATCGAAGCGGGAGGAGGACAGATACGCAGTATTTT.

There are a few counts of this clonotype. The chain joins TRBV25-1 to TRBJ2-7; TRBD1 agrees at 8 bases. CDR3 size: 13 residues. Germline lookup yields CDR1 MGHDK and CDR2 SYGVNS. The V gene end was trimmed by 8 bases and the J gene end by 7 bases; junction bases not matched to a gene: 10. The DNA of the CDR3 is TGTGCCAGCCACCCTTCAGGGGGCCAAGAGCAGTACTTC. Protein product: CASHPSGGQEQYF.

This clonotype has only a few counts. V usage is TRBV11-3 and J usage is TRBJ2-1, with 7 bases fitting TRBD2. The CDR3 spans 15 residues. Looked up from germline, CDR1 is SGHNT and CDR2 is YENEEA. The V segment lost 9 bases and the J segment 7 bases; nucleotides outside the gene matches: 15. The CDR3 bases are TGTGCCAGTGGGGGGACCCAAGCGGGAAAGAATGAGCAGTTCTTC. As protein: CASGGTQAGKNEQFF.